Listed below are T cell receptor beta chains from one sample, sequenced in a study of T cells expressing NK-cell markers. TCRdb reprocessed the 5' RACE reads, with one entry per CDR3 protein and no DNA. The listing records about 450,000 distinct CDR3 sequences. Material for sequencing was blood T cells: a sorted CD56 or NKG2C T cell subset, CD4+ or CD8+ T cells, or bulk PBMC T cells (not recorded which). Receptors originate from a woman aged 18 to 75 in good health. CDR3s include the opening cysteine and the closing phenylalanine or tryptophan.

v_gene	j_gene	len	CDR3aa
TRBV27	TRBJ2-7	18	CASSLTAFRGMPSYEQYF
TRBV12-3/TRBV12-4	TRBJ2-1	15	CASSLKSGRYNEQFF
TRBV18	TRBJ2-1	16	CASSPPYRSSYNEQFF
TRBV6-5	TRBJ1-1	13	CASRYAPNTEAFF
TRBV30	TRBJ2-1	15	CASTASGIKPGEQFF
TRBV5-1	TRBJ1-1	14	CASSLTLQNTEAFF
TRBV7-9	TRBJ1-2	14	CASSHGTAWDGYTF
TRBV7-9	TRBJ2-4	16	CASSLTGQDGKNIQYF
TRBV20-1	TRBJ2-1	15	CSARAGTSGTNEQFF
TRBV5-1	TRBJ2-1	15	CASSLVPEWPNEQFF
TRBV15	TRBJ2-3	14	CATSGAGGTDTQYF
TRBV12-5	TRBJ2-1	14	CASGKGGLPNEQFF
TRBV5-1	TRBJ2-1	12	CASSFQGAEQFF
TRBV20-1	TRBJ2-5	11	CSVPREETQYF
TRBV29-1	TRBJ2-1	15	CSCTLGTSGYNEQFF
TRBV11-2	TRBJ2-2	19	CASSLELRQRTGDTGELFF
TRBV7-2	TRBJ1-1	13	CASSRQGLAEAFF
TRBV24-1	TRBJ2-3	16	CATSDLAGTGADTQYF
TRBV5-5	TRBJ1-1	18	CASSLYGTGDLMNTEAFF
TRBV15	TRBJ2-1	14	CATRTRNSYNEQFF
TRBV29-1	TRBJ1-1	14	CSVWDSDLNTEAFF
TRBV20-1	TRBJ2-1	14	CSARVGVGYNEQFF
TRBV20-1	TRBJ2-5	12	CSARASQETQYF
TRBV5-1	TRBJ2-3	20	CASSLAPGLVSLSLAGTQYF
TRBV27	TRBJ2-1	16	CASTYGGGQHYNEQFF
TRBV6-5	TRBJ2-1	14	CASSTIAEYNEQFF
TRBV28	TRBJ1-1	14	CASSLLGPGTEAFF
TRBV20-1	TRBJ2-1	16	CSARGGGGWSYNEQFF
TRBV4-3	TRBJ2-3	15	CASARGTGSTDTQYF
TRBV20-1	TRBJ2-1	18	CSARDGELLALTSNEQFF
TRBV20-1	TRBJ2-1	15	CSARGPENPYHEQFF
TRBV7-9	TRBJ2-2	17	CASSLAVSGGTTGELFF
TRBV6-2/TRBV6-3	TRBJ2-1	17	CASSPPGVTSSYNEQFF
TRBV7-9	TRBJ2-2	16	CASSPRKGANTGELFF
TRBV30	TRBJ2-6	17	CAWSGWTRGSVANVLTF
TRBV11-2	TRBJ1-6	15	CASSLDGIGAGFLHF
TRBV27	TRBJ2-5	15	CASSLRVRGFETQYF
TRBV7-8	TRBJ2-1	15	CASSLAGTSVDEQFF
TRBV6-2/TRBV6-3	TRBJ2-2	13	CAPRGHHTGELFF
TRBV20-1	TRBJ2-3	21	CSASILVALAGVKGGADTQYF
TRBV9	TRBJ2-3	16	CASSVGLAGSPDTQYF
TRBV5-6	TRBJ2-5	14	CASSLWAYQETQYF
TRBV2	TRBJ2-2	16	CASSVGAGPNTGELFF
TRBV6-2/TRBV6-3	TRBJ2-1	15	CASSYKGLADNEQFF
TRBV15	TRBJ2-5	15	CATSREAGLQETQYF
TRBV7-2	TRBJ1-1	14	CASSLMDLNTEAFF
TRBV4-3	TRBJ1-2	13	CASSGDGNYGYTF
TRBV12-3/TRBV12-4	TRBJ2-1	15	CASSLGQGGHNEQFF
TRBV20-1	TRBJ2-7	15	CSARDQGAPRYEQYF
TRBV5-1	TRBJ2-5	15	CASSYGGGRQETQYF
TRBV20-1	TRBJ2-2	13	CSASPRSTGELFF
TRBV6-1	TRBJ2-3	16	CASTLTSGTSTDTQYF
TRBV20-1	TRBJ2-2	15	CSASSTAANTGELFF
TRBV11-2	TRBJ2-3	16	CASSSGLAGYADTQYF